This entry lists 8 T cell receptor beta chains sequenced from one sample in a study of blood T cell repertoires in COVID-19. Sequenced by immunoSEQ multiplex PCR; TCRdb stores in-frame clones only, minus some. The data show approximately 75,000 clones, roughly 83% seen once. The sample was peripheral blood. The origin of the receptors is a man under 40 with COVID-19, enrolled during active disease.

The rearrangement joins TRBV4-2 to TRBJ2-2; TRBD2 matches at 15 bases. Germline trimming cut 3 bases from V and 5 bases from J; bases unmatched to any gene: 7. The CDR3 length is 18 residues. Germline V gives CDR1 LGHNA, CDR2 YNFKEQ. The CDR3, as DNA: TGTGCCAGCAGCCACCCGGGACTAGCGGGAGGAGGAACCGGGGAGCTGTTTTTT. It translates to CASSHPGLAGGGTGELFF.

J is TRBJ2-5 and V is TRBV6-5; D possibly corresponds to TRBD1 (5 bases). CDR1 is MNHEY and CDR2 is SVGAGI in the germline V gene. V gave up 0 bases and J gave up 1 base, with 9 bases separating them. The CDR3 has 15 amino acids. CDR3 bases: TGTGCCAGCAGTTACTCCCAGGGTAGCCAAGAGACCCAGTACTTC. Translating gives CASSYSQGSQETQYF.

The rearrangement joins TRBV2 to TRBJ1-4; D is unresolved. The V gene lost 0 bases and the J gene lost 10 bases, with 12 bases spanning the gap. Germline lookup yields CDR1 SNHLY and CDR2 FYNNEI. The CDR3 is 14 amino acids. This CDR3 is CASSEARVMGKLFF. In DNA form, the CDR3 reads TGTGCCAGCAGTGAAGCGCGGGTAATGGGAAAACTGTTTTTT.

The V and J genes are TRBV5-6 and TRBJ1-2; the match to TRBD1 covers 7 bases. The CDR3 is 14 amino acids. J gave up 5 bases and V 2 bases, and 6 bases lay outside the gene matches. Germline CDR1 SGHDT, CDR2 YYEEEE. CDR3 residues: CASSLQGSRYGYTF. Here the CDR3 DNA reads TGTGCCAGCAGCTTACAGGGGTCGAGGTATGGCTACACCTTC.

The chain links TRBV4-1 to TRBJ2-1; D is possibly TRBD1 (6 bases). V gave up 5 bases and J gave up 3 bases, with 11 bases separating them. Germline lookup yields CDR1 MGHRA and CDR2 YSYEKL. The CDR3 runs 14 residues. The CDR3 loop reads CASSTGQSYNEQFF. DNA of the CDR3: TGCGCCAGCAGCACCGGACAGAGCTACAATGAGCAGTTCTTC.

The CDR3 DNA reads TGTGCCTGGAGTGTAACAGGGAAGAACACCATATATTTT. Encoded protein: CAWSVTGKNTIYF. J is TRBJ1-3 and V is TRBV30; D perhaps matches TRBD1 (6 bases). Germline V gene lookup returns CDR1 GTSNPN and CDR2 SVGIG (reference sequence). The CDR3 runs to 13 residues. Trimming pared 0 bases from V and 7 bases from J, leaving 10 bases between.

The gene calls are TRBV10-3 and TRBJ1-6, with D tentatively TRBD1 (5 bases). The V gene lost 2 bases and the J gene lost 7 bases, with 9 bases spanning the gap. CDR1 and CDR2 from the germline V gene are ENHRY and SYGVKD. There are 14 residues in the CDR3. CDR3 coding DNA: TGTGCCATCAGTGAGAGGGGCCTCAATTCACCCCTCCACTTT. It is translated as CAISERGLNSPLHF.

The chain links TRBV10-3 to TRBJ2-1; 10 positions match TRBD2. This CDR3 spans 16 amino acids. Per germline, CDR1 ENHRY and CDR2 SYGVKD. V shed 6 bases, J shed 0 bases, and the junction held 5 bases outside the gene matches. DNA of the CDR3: TGTGCCATCAGGGCAGCTAGCGGGAGCTCCTACAATGAGCAGTTCTTC. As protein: CAIRAASGSSYNEQFF.